These T cell receptor beta chains were read from a single sample in a study of cytomegalovirus exposure and HLA in healthy donors. Repertoires were generated with immunoSEQ multiplex PCR, while TCRdb's copy carries only in-frame clones and drops some. The data show about 140,000 clones, with 75% to 85% seen just once and approximately 2.5% held by the top ten. Sequences were obtained from PBMCs. These TCRs come from a man between 45 and 60 years old in good health and CMV-seronegative. Both conserved end residues are part of each CDR3. A D gene is named only where the DNA matches it firmly. Rows may omit the clone size; those that give it use once, few, many or a size class.

>-|few|TRBV18|TRBJ1-1
CASSLQGNTEAFF
TGTGCCAGCTCACTACAGGGTAACACTGAAGCTTTCTTT
>TRBD2|-|TRBV5-6|TRBJ2-5
CASSPRTSGGARETQYF
TGTGCCAGCAGCCCCCGGACTAGCGGGGGGGCCCGGGAGACCCAGTACTTC
>TRBD1|few|TRBV29-1|TRBJ2-7
CSVEAWDSPYEQYF
TGCAGCGTTGAAGCCTGGGACAGCCCCTACGAGCAGTACTTC
>-|few|TRBV6-5|TRBJ1-4
CASSYLGERLFF
TGTGCCAGCAGTTACTTGGGAGAGAGACTGTTTTTT
>-|-|TRBV6-5|TRBJ2-3
CASSYAIPTDTQYF
TGTGCCAGCAGTTACGCTATACCGACAGATACGCAGTATTTT
>-|-|TRBV5-1|TRBJ1-5
CASSPSFNQPQHF
TGCGCCAGCAGCCCGTCTTTCAATCAGCCCCAGCATTTT
>TRBD1|-|TRBV7-2|TRBJ1-2
CASSGDRGLGYTF
TGTGCCAGCAGCGGGGACAGGGGGCTAGGCTACACCTTC
>-|-|TRBV7-9|TRBJ2-1
CASSLDTGFPYNEQFF
TGTGCCAGCAGCTTAGATACGGGGTTTCCCTACAATGAGCAGTTCTTC
>-|-|TRBV29-1|TRBJ1-5
CSVGVRNQPQHF
TGCAGCGTTGGAGTCCGCAATCAGCCCCAGCATTTT
>-|-|TRBV21-1|TRBJ2-7
CASLQGRNEQYF
TGTGCCAGCCTACAGGGTAGAAACGAGCAGTACTTC
>TRBD2|-|TRBV6-1|TRBJ2-3
CASRLAGGLDTQYF
TGTGCCAGCAGACTAGCGGGGGGATTAGATACGCAGTATTTT
>TRBD1|-|TRBV11-2|TRBJ1-3
CASSPHRGLGNTIYF
TGTGCCAGCAGCCCACACAGGGGGCTAGGAAACACCATATATTTT
>-|-|TRBV7-7|TRBJ2-5
CASSQESIETQYF
TGTGCTAGCAGCCAAGAGTCCATAGAGACCCAGTACTTC
>-|-|TRBV6-5|TRBJ2-7
CASSYLRGDPYF
TGTGCCAGCAGTTACCTCAGGGGAGACCCCTACTTC
>-|-|TRBV6-6|TRBJ2-1
CAISNYNEQFF
TGTGCCATTAGCAATTACAATGAGCAGTTCTTC
>TRBD2|-|TRBV11-2|TRBJ2-7
CASRLAGGTYEQYF
TGTGCCAGTAGACTAGCGGGAGGTACTTACGAGCAGTACTTC
>-|-|TRBV7-9|TRBJ1-6
CASTAGGNSNSPLHF
TGTGCCAGCACCGCGGGGGGTAATAGTAATTCACCCCTCCACTTT
>-|-|TRBV5-6|TRBJ1-4
CASSAGGATNEKLFF
TGTGCCAGCAGCGCTGGCGGGGCTACTAATGAAAAACTGTTTTTT
>TRBD2|once|TRBV7-7|TRBJ2-5
CASSPTGGGQETQYF
TGTGCTAGCAGCCCCACGGGAGGAGGCCAAGAGACCCAGTACTTC
>-|-|TRBV27|TRBJ1-5
CASSLGQINQPQHF
TGTGCCAGCAGCCTAGGACAGATCAATCAGCCCCAGCATTTT
>-|-|TRBV5-8|TRBJ1-1
CASLTGTVNTEAFF
TGTGCCAGCCTTACCGGAACAGTGAACACTGAAGCTTTCTTT
>TRBD1|-|TRBV18|TRBJ1-4
CASSPGGDREKLFF
TGTGCCAGCTCACCAGGAGGGGACAGGGAAAAACTGTTTTTT
>-|once|TRBV9|TRBJ2-7
CASSFTDSPYEQYF
TGTGCCAGCAGCTTTACGGACAGCCCCTACGAGCAGTACTTC
>-|-|TRBV5-1|TRBJ1-1
CASTEGTKGAFF
TGCGCCAGCACCGAGGGAACCAAGGGAGCTTTCTTT
>-|-|TRBV28|TRBJ2-1
CASSPAPAMDEQFF
TGTGCCAGCAGCCCTGCTCCAGCGATGGATGAGCAGTTCTTC
>-|-|TRBV19|TRBJ1-1
CASSIAILNTEAFF
TGTGCCAGTAGTATAGCCATCCTGAACACTGAAGCTTTCTTT
>-|once|TRBV5-1|TRBJ2-1
CASSLDGELQRPYNEQFF
TGCGCCAGCAGCTTGGATGGCGAGCTTCAGCGTCCTTACAATGAGCAGTTCTTC
>TRBD1|-|TRBV19|TRBJ1-4
CASSIAPDRGEKLFF
TGTGCCAGTAGTATAGCCCCGGACAGGGGTGAAAAACTGTTTTTT
>-|-|TRBV5-6|TRBJ1-5
CASSLKGSNQPQHF
TGTGCCAGCAGCTTGAAGGGGAGCAATCAGCCCCAGCATTTT
>TRBD2|-|TRBV15|TRBJ2-2
CATSRLAGGRTGELFF
TGTGCCACCAGTCGTCTAGCGGGAGGGCGGACCGGGGAGCTGTTTTTT
>TRBD1|-|TRBV5-6|TRBJ1-3
CASSVDRSSGNTIYF
TGTGCCAGCAGCGTGGACAGGTCCTCTGGAAACACCATATATTTT
>TRBD2|-|TRBV7-3|TRBJ2-2
CASSLFTSGGLNTGELFF
TGTGCCAGCAGCTTGTTCACTAGCGGGGGCCTCAACACCGGGGAGCTGTTTTTT
>TRBD1|-|TRBV7-9|TRBJ2-2
CASSPGTASTGELFF
TGTGCCAGCAGCCCCGGGACAGCGAGCACCGGGGAGCTGTTTTTT
>TRBD2|-|TRBV23-1|TRBJ2-1
CASNLAGGLSSYNEQFF
TGCGCCAGCAATCTAGCGGGGGGCTTAAGCTCCTACAATGAGCAGTTCTTC
>-|-|TRBV27|TRBJ2-7
CASSNRAPYEQYF
TGTGCCAGCTCAAACAGGGCGCCCTACGAGCAGTACTTC
>-|once|TRBV6-5|TRBJ2-7
CASSPDTAYEQYF
TGTGCCAGCAGTCCCGACACAGCCTACGAGCAGTACTTC
>TRBD1|few|TRBV27|TRBJ1-2
CASSPGQGYGYTF
TGTGCCAGCAGCCCCGGACAGGGCTATGGCTACACCTTC
>-|-|TRBV19|TRBJ2-7
CASRTTGQGSYEQYF
TGTGCCAGTAGGACTACAGGGCAAGGGAGCTACGAGCAGTACTTC
>TRBD1|-|TRBV6-4|TRBJ2-1
CASRRTGGGYNEQFF
TGTGCCAGCAGACGGACAGGGGGGGGCTACAATGAGCAGTTCTTC
>-|-|TRBV6-5|TRBJ2-3
CASRDTPLQDTQYF
TGTGCCAGCAGAGACACTCCCCTGCAAGATACGCAGTATTTT
>TRBD2|-|TRBV5-1|TRBJ2-5
CASSLEGTSGRGETQYF
TGCGCCAGCAGCTTGGAAGGGACTAGCGGGAGGGGAGAGACCCAGTACTTC
>-|-|TRBV6-1|TRBJ1-4
CASIAGAGLNEKLFF
TGTGCCAGCATCGCCGGTGCGGGATTGAATGAAAAACTGTTTTTT
>-|few|TRBV18|TRBJ2-1
CASSPRRVGPTTSYNEQFF
TGTGCCAGCTCACCACGGCGAGTAGGGCCGACTACCTCCTACAATGAGCAGTTCTTC
>TRBD1|-|TRBV15|TRBJ2-1
CATSIQPNRGEQFF
TGTGCCACCAGCATCCAACCCAACAGGGGAGAGCAGTTCTTC
>TRBD1|once|TRBV19|TRBJ2-7
CASSGTRGFYEQYF
TGTGCCAGTAGCGGGACCAGGGGGTTCTACGAGCAGTACTTC
>-|few|TRBV10-3|TRBJ2-3
CAIRDASGTDTQYF
TGTGCCATCAGGGATGCTAGCGGCACAGATACGCAGTATTTT
>TRBD1|-|TRBV9|TRBJ1-4
CASSTRQGDGEKLFF
TGTGCCAGCAGCACTCGACAGGGAGATGGTGAAAAACTGTTTTTT
>-|-|TRBV27|TRBJ2-7
CASSLQASGAYEQYF
TGTGCCAGCAGCTTACAGGCCTCAGGGGCATACGAGCAGTACTTC
>-|-|TRBV11-3|TRBJ2-2
CASSEKQGGIRELFF
TGTGCCAGCAGCGAGAAACAAGGGGGTATCCGGGAGCTGTTTTTT
>-|-|TRBV4-2|TRBJ1-5
CASSQDPQGVMGNQPQHF
TGTGCCAGCAGCCAAGATCCACAGGGCGTAATGGGCAATCAGCCCCAGCATTTT
>-|few|TRBV30|TRBJ1-1
CAWNRGGDTEAFF
TGTGCCTGGAATCGGGGAGGGGACACTGAAGCTTTCTTT
>TRBD2|-|TRBV5-4|TRBJ2-3
CASSLTSGGTDTQYF
TGTGCCAGCAGCTTAACTAGCGGGGGCACAGATACGCAGTATTTT
>TRBD1|-|TRBV28|TRBJ2-7
CASRPGQGVYEQYF
TGTGCCAGCAGACCGGGACAGGGGGTCTACGAGCAGTACTTC
>-|-|TRBV6-1|TRBJ1-3
CASSELRSGAHTIYF
TGTGCCAGCAGTGAACTTCGGTCAGGGGCCCACACCATATATTTT